This TCR beta chain was documented in a study of shared clonotypes between healthy human individuals (dated by TCRdb to about 2020). In terms of the full investigation: Three men and a couple of women, aged 18 to 49 years, made up the cohort. The study deeply sequenced blood TCR repertoires of five healthy adults to estimate repertoire size and the extent of clonotype sharing between individuals. Different laboratories and diverse techniques were used to prepare libraries and sequence TCR repertoires, to increase sequencing depth and limit assay-specific biases. Each donor's leukapheresis produced roughly between roughly 0.85 and 9.5 billion PBMCs. The paper's findings and limits, for the study overall: Because the study included a small number of donors, the genetic and exposure-history diversity represented was limited. Pairwise subsampling led to the expectation that sequencing depth would affect the degree of clonotype sharing among donors. Only blood was sampled, and tissue TCR repertoires likely differ from those in blood.

Inclusive of the bounding cysteine and phenylalanine, the CDR3 is 13 residues long. Just the 39-base CDR3 DNA is kept, in frame starting at base 1. V gives up 0 bases and J gives up 3 bases, and the segment between their germline ends measures 6 bases. Based on the germline V gene, the CDR1 and CDR2 sequences are SGHTA and FQGNSA. TCR CDR3 regions were amplified from genomic DNA by multiplex PCR using the deep immunoSEQ assay. For each cell subset, the extracted genomic DNA was distributed evenly across all wells of several immunoSEQ 96-well plates, and each plate served as one replicate. For unsorted PBMC, 250 to 300 ng genomic DNA, equal to roughly 33,000 T cell genomes, was loaded into each replicate PCR. Ten immunoSEQ deep assay plates were used to sequence the unsorted PBMC genomic DNA. Purified libraries were quantified with a Qubit 3.0 fluorometer, sized on a Bioanalyzer 2100, and re-quantified with the KAPA Library Quantification kit. Every immunoSEQ 96-well plate was sequenced on a dedicated single-read 150-cycle Illumina NextSeq 550 flow cell. Under the source paper's analysis protocol: Because the immunoSEQ output included only junctional sequences and no quality scores, the filtering could not be the same as the filtering used for full-length reads. Sequences were annotated with PyIR, a Python wrapper for IgBLAST v1.9, using IMGT germline references to assign V/J genes and CDR3. Reads with weak V/J assignments (E-value above 1e-6), missing CDR3, stop codons, out-of-frame junctions, or ambiguous translated residues were removed. V3J clonotypes were defined as sequences sharing an identical inferred V gene, J gene, and CDR3 amino acid sequence. The percentage overlap between two repertoires was calculated by dividing the number of shared unique clonotypes by the size of the smaller repertoire. RTK rarefaction, the Chao1 estimator, and Recon v2.1 estimates of unobserved clonotypes were used to assess repertoire richness. What TCRdb holds here is the immuneACCESS table cut down to in-frame rearrangements. Part of the clones is not present; checked against another copy, under half of the missing clones reflect an unresolved V gene, and the others are unexplained. That table gives V, J and clone size, and the DNA gave D and trimming. For this sample the table gives fewer than 650,000 clones, of which 60% to 85% were detected only once. The top ten constitute under 15% of the sample.

Healthy HIV-negative adults with no recently reported acute infections or vaccinations were included as donors. All donors were Caucasian adults living in Nashville, Tennessee, USA. For unsorted samples, about 90 million PBMCs were counted and genomic DNA was extracted with the QIAamp DNA Blood Mini kit. After blood collection by leukapheresis, PBMCs were isolated using Ficoll-Histopaque density gradient centrifugation and then cryopreserved in the vapor phase of liquid nitrogen. Of note for this clone: Its specific antigen is unknown. Base qualities are not provided; no much larger clone lies one nucleotide away.

Sequencing was carried out using PBMCs. Recombination linked TRBV7-2 to TRBJ2-7, with the D segment identity uncertain. This TCR came from a woman in her forties in good health. Some clones in this sample may be carry-over from other donors' samples. The DNA sequence follows: TGTGCCAGCAGCTTAGCGAGTTTCTACGAGCAGTACTTC. This codes for CASSLASFYEQYF. Reference TRBV7-2 and TRBJ2-7 proteins supply the regions before and after the CDR3; the full variable domain is: GAGVSQSPSNKVTEKGKDVELRCDPISGHTALYWYRQSLGQGLEFLIYFQGNSAPDKSGLPSDRFSAERTGGSVSTLTIQRTQQEDSAVYLCASSLASFYEQYFGPGTRLTVT.